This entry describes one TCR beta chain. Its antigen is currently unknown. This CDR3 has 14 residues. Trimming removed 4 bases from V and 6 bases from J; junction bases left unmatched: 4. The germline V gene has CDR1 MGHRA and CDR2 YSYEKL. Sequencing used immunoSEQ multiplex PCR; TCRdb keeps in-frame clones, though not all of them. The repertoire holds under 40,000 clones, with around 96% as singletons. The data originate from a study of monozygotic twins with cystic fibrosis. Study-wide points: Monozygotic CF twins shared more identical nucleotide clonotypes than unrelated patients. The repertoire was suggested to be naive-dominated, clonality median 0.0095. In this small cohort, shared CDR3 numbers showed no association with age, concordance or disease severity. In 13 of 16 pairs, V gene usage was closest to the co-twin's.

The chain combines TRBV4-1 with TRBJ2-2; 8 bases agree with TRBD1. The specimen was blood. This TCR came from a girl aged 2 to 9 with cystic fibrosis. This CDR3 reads CASSRQGASGELFF. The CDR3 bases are TGCGCCAGCAGCCGGCAGGGGGCTTCCGGGGAGCTGTTTTTT.